These 19 T cell receptor beta chains were sequenced from one sample in a study of early T cells in non-severe SARS-CoV-2 infection. TCRdb analysed the 5' RACE reads with MiXCR anew, one entry per CDR3 protein. The table has fewer than 120,000 distinct CDR3 sequences, around 12% seen once; the top ten hold around 4.1%. Sequencing used whole blood, obtained at baseline. Receptors originate from an adult who was a healthcare worker with PCR-confirmed SARS-CoV-2 infection or an uninfected control (not recorded which).

This clonotype was detected ten times or more. The J gene is TRBJ2-1, the V gene TRBV29-1; TRBD2 matches at 10 bases. Unmatched junction bases numbered 4, after V lost 7 bases and J lost 7 bases. The germline V gene encodes CDR1 SQVTM and CDR2 ANQGSEA. There are 12 residues in the CDR3. For the CDR3, the DNA is TGCAGCGGGGGACTAGCGTCTAATGAGCAGTTCTTC. Translation gives CSGGLASNEQFF.

The J gene is TRBJ2-1, the V gene TRBV12-3 or TRBV12-4, with D maybe TRBD2 (5 bases). This CDR3 has 17 residues. V dropped 3 bases and J dropped 6 bases, with 21 bases sitting between them. The CDR3 sequence: CASSFVRGLRRGNEQFF. The CDR3 region has the DNA TGTGCCAGCAGTTTCGTCCGTGGACTCCGTCGAGGCAATGAGCAGTTCTTC.

This rearrangement joins TRBV20-1 to TRBJ2-7; 14 bases match TRBD2. This CDR3 has 20 residues. J was trimmed by 6 bases and V by 1 base; bases with no gene match: 20. Germline-derived CDR1 and CDR2 are DFQATT and SNEGSKA (reference sequence). The CDR3 bases are TGCAGTGCTAGAGCCCCGGGACTAGCGGGAGCTTTTGCGAGGACCCGCGAGCAGTACTTC. Its translation is CSARAPGLAGAFARTREQYF.

In this sample, this clonotype turned up a few times. The chain has TRBV7-8 and TRBJ1-6; D call uncertain. Trimming shortened V by 2 bases and J by 7 bases, and 15 bases separated the two germline ends. The V gene's germline CDR1 is SGHVS and CDR2 FQNEAQ. This CDR3 comprises 16 residues. The CDR3 DNA is TGTGCCAGCAGCTTAACCGTAGTAGGGAACAATTCACCCCTCCACTTT. Translated, it gives CASSLTVVGNNSPLHF.

The table lists this clonotype with many counts. The gene calls are TRBV7-2 and TRBJ1-1, with TRBD1 matching over 7 bases. Germline trimming cut 1 base from V and 7 bases from J; bases unmatched to any gene: 6. Germline V gene lookup returns CDR1 SGHTA and CDR2 FQGNSA. The CDR3 consists of 14 residues. The CDR3 DNA reads TGTGCCAGCAGCTTAGTCGCGACAGGGAGTGAAGCTTTCTTT. It yields the protein CASSLVATGSEAFF.

The chain joins TRBV29-1 to TRBJ1-1; unclear D gene. This CDR3 is built from 11 residues. Germline V gene lookup returns CDR1 SQVTM and CDR2 ANQGSEA. Trimming took 4 bases from V and 8 from J, leaving 11 bases between them. The CDR3 reads CSVVLAREAFF. The CDR3, as DNA: TGCAGCGTTGTTCTTGCCAGGGAAGCTTTCTTT. The full variable domain, completed using reference TRBV29-1 and TRBJ1-1, is SAVISQKPSRDICQRGTSLTIQCQVDSQVTMMFWYRQQPGQSLTLIATANQGSEATYESGFVIDKFPISRPNLTFSTLTVSNMSPEDSSIYLCSVVLAREAFFGQGTRLTVV.

This chain connects TRBV20-1 to TRBJ1-2, with unresolved D. V gave up 1 base and J gave up 0 bases, with 9 bases separating them. CDR1 and CDR2 (germline): DFQATT, SNEGSKA (reference sequence). This CDR3 comprises 14 residues. DNA of the CDR3: TGCAGTGCTAGAGGCAGAGCCCCTAACTATGGCTACACCTTC. The encoded protein is CSARGRAPNYGYTF.

This clonotype was seen more than once but under ten times. V gene TRBV6-6 combines with J gene TRBJ1-5, with D possibly matching TRBD1 (6 bases). From germline, CDR1 is MNHNY and CDR2 SVGAGI (reference sequence). The CDR3 contains 13 residues. Trimming removed 11 bases at V and 0 bases at J, with 11 bases between. The CDR3 is CAEGVYSNQPQHF. The CDR3 DNA is TGTGCCGAGGGGGTGTATAGCAATCAGCCCCAGCATTTT.

This clonotype was seen only a few times. The V call is TRBV7-9, the J call TRBJ2-2, with D unclear. The CDR3 runs 13 residues. V was pared by 8 bases and J by 1 base, with 8 bases between. Germline assignment: CDR1 SEHNR and CDR2 FQNEAQ (reference sequence). This chain's CDR3 is CASLYLNTGELFF. The DNA of the CDR3 is TGTGCCAGCCTTTACCTGAACACCGGGGAGCTGTTTTTT.

This clonotype has only a few counts. This chain connects TRBV4-2 to TRBJ1-1, with D uncertain. Trimming shortened V by 4 bases and J by 3 bases, and 12 bases separated the two germline ends. The germline V gene has CDR1 LGHNA and CDR2 YNFKEQ. The CDR3 sequence is 14 residues long. The CDR3 DNA reads as TGTGCCAGCAGCCCCCCAGGCCTATACACTGAAGCTTTCTTT. Translated: CASSPPGLYTEAFF.

The chain recombines TRBV6-6 with TRBJ1-1; no clear D. The germline CDR1 and CDR2 sequences are MNHNY and SVGAGI (reference sequence). The CDR3 spans 12 residues. V was clipped by 5 bases and J by 2 bases, with 6 bases between them. The CDR3 nucleotides are TGTGCCAGCAGTCTGAAAAACACTGAAGCTTTCTTT. Translated: CASSLKNTEAFF.

This clonotype was counted between two and nine times. The chain uses TRBV7-9 and TRBJ2-3, with 7 bases identical to TRBD2. V was clipped by 8 bases and J by 0 bases; unmatched bases: 8. Germline V gene lookup returns CDR1 SEHNR and CDR2 FQNEAQ (reference sequence). The CDR3 extends over 15 amino acids. The CDR3 sequence is CASASLAESTDTQYF. The CDR3 coding sequence is TGTGCCAGCGCGAGCCTAGCGGAGAGCACAGATACGCAGTATTTT.

This clonotype was observed many times. The rearrangement uses TRBV6-1 and TRBJ1-6, with 9 bases lining up with TRBD1. Looked up from germline, CDR1 is MNHNS and CDR2 is SASEGT. V was pared by 7 bases and J by 14 bases, with 18 bases of the junction left unmatched. CDR3 length: 16 amino acids. The CDR3 nucleotides are TGTGCCAGCACCTGGTCCCCGACAGGGGGGGTTTTTGCCCTCCACTTT. Translated, it gives CASTWSPTGGVFALHF.

The chain carries TRBV19 and TRBJ1-5; tentatively, D is TRBD1 (6 bases). V lost 5 bases and J lost 9, with 17 bases in between. The length of the CDR3 is 14 residues. Germline lookup yields CDR1 LNHDA and CDR2 SQIVND (reference sequence). The CDR3 loop is CASSSGESLRPQHF. The CDR3, as DNA: TGTGCCAGTAGTTCAGGGGAGAGCCTTCGGCCCCAGCATTTT.

This clonotype was counted between two and nine times. The CDR3 DNA follows: TGTGCCTGGACACATATGGGGGCCTATAATTCACCCCTCCACTTT. Its protein product is CAWTHMGAYNSPLHF. The genes are TRBV30 and TRBJ1-6; D is possibly TRBD1 (5 bases). The germline gives CDR1 GTSNPN, CDR2 SVGIG (reference sequence). The CDR3 has 15 residues. Trimming took off 4 bases at V and 2 bases at J, with 12 bases between the two ends.

In its sample, this clonotype was seen a few times. The rearrangement joins TRBV25-1 to TRBJ2-1; weak D call: TRBD1 (5 bases). CDR3 size: 14 residues. Trimming took off 1 base at V and 7 bases at J, with 11 bases between the two ends. From germline, CDR1 is MGHDK and CDR2 SYGVNS. The chain's CDR3 is CASSESSGFNEQFF. CDR3 bases: TGTGCCAGCAGTGAATCCTCAGGGTTTAATGAGCAGTTCTTC. Complete variable domain (other parts from reference TRBV25-1 and TRBJ2-1): EADIYQTPRYLVIGTGKKITLECSQTMGHDKMYWYQQDPGMELHLIHYSYGVNSTEKGDLSSESTVSRIRTEHFPLTLESARPSHTSQYLCASSESSGFNEQFFGPGTRLTVL.

Regarding this clonotype: The junction differs from germline at one of its ends, possibly a read error. V usage is TRBV28 and J usage is TRBJ1-2; D not resolved. The CDR3 has 14 residues. The V gene's germline CDR1 is MDHEN and CDR2 SYDVKM. The CDR3 DNA sequence: TGTGTCAGCAGCGGGCCAGAATCTTCGTATGGCTACACCTTC. This encodes CVSSGPESSYGYTF.

V gene TRBV12-3 or TRBV12-4 combines with J gene TRBJ1-1; D may be TRBD1 (5 bases). This CDR3 has 11 residues. Trimming took off 3 bases at V and 8 bases at J, with 7 bases between the two ends. CDR3 nucleotides: TGTGCCAGCAGTTTCGGGGACGAAGCTTTCTTT. Encoded protein: CASSFGDEAFF.

This clonotype showed up many times. This sequence joins TRBV27 and TRBJ1-2; D not certain. The CDR3 spans 16 residues. V lost 5 bases and J 2 bases, leaving 18 bases between the germline ends. Germline CDR1 MNHEY, CDR2 SMNVEV (reference sequence). The CDR3 coding sequence is TGTGCCAGCAGTGCGCTCGGTTCCAGCCTCAACTATGGCTACACCTTC. Encoded protein: CASSALGSSLNYGYTF.